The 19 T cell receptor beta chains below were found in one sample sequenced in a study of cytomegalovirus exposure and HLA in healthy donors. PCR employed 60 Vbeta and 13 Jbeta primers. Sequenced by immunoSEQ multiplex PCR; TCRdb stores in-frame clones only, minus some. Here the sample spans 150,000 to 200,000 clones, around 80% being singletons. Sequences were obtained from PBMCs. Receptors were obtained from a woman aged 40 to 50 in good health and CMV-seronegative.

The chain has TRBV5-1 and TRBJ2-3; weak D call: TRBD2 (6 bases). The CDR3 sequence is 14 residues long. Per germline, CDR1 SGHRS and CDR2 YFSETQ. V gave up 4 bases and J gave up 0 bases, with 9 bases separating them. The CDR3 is CASSDGGSTDTQYF. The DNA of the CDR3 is TGCGCCAGCAGCGATGGGGGGAGCACAGATACGCAGTATTTT.

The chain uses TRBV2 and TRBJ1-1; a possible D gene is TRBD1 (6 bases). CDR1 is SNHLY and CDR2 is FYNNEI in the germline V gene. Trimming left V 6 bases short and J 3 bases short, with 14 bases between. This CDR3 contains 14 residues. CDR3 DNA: TGTGCCAGCAGCCCACAGGGCCCTCACACTGAAGCTTTCTTT. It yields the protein CASSPQGPHTEAFF.

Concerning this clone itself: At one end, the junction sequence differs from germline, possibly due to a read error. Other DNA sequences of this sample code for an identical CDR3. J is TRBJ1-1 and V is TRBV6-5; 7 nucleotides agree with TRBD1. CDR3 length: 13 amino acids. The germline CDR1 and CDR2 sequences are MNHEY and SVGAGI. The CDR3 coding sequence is TGTGCCAGCAGTTACTCGACAGGGACTGAAGCCTTCTTT. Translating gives CASSYSTGTEAFF.

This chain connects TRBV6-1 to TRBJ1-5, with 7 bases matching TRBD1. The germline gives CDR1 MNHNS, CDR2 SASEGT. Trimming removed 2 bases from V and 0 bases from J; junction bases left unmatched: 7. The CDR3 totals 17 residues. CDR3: CASSERADRISNQPQHF. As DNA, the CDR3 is TGTGCCAGCAGTGAAAGGGCGGACAGGATTAGCAATCAGCCCCAGCATTTT.

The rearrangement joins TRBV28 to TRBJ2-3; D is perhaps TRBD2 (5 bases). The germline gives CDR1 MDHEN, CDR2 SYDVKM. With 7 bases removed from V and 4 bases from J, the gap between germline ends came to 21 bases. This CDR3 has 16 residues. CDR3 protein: CASTVRAGVFADTQYF. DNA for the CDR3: TGTGCCAGCACTGTTCGGGCGGGCGTGTTTGCAGATACGCAGTATTTT.

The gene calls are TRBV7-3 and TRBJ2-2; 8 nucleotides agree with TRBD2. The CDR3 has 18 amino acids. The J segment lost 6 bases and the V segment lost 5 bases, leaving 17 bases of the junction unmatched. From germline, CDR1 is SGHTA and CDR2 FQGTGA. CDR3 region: CASSPPWGRAGGAGELFF. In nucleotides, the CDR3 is TGTGCCAGCAGCCCTCCCTGGGGGAGGGCGGGGGGTGCCGGGGAGCTGTTTTTT.

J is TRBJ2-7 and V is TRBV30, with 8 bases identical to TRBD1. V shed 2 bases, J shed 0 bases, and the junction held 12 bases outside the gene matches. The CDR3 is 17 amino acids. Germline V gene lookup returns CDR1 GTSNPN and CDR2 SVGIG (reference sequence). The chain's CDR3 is CAWSPLAGGVPSYEQYF. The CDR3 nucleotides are TGTGCCTGGAGTCCTCTCGCAGGGGGCGTCCCCTCCTACGAGCAGTACTTC.

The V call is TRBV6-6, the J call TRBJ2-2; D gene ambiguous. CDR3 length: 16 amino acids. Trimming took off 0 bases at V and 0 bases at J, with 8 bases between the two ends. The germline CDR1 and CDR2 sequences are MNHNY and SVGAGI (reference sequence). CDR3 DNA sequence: TGTGCCAGCAGTTACTCCAGCGAACCGAACACCGGGGAGCTGTTTTTT. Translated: CASSYSSEPNTGELFF.

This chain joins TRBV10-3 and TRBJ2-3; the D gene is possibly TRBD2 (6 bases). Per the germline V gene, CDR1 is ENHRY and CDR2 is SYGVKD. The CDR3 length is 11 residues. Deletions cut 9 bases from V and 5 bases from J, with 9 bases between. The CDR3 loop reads CAISRGDTQYF. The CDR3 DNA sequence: TGTGCCATTTCGCGGGGAGATACGCAGTATTTT.

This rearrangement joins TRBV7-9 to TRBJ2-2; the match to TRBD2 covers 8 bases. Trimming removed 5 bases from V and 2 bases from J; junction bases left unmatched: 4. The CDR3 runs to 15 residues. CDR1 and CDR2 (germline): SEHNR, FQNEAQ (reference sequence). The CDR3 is CASSTLAVNTGELFF. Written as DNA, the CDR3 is TGTGCCAGCAGCACACTAGCGGTTAACACCGGGGAGCTGTTTTTT.

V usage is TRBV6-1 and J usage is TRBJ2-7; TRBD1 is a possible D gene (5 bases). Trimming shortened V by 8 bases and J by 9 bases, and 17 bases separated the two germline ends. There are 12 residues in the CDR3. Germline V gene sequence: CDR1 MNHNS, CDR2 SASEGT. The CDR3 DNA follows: TGTGCCAGCGACCTTGACAGATTGGTGCAGTACTTC. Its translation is CASDLDRLVQYF.

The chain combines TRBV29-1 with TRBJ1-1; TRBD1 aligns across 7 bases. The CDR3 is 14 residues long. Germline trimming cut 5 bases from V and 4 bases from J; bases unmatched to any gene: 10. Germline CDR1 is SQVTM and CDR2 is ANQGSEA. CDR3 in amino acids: CSVLSDRRTTEAFF. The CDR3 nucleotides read TGCAGCGTTCTATCGGACAGGAGGACCACTGAAGCTTTCTTT.

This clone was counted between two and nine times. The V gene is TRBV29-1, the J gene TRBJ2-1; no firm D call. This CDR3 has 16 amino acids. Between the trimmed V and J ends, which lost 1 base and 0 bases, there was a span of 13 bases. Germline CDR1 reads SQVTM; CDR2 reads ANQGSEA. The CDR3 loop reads CSVEGQLASSYNEQFF. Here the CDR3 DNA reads TGCAGCGTTGAAGGTCAACTCGCTAGCTCCTACAATGAGCAGTTCTTC.

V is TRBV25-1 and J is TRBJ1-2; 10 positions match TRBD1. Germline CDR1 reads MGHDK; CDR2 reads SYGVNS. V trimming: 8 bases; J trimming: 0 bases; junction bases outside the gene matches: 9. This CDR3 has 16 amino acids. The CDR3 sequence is CASLGDRGHTNYGYTF. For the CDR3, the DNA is TGTGCCAGCCTCGGGGACAGGGGACACACTAACTATGGCTACACCTTC.

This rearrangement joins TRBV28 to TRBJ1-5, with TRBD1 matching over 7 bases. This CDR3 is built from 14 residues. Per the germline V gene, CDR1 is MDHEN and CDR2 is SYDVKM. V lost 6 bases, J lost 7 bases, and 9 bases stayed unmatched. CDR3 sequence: CASRPTGEGQPQHF. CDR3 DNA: TGTGCCAGCAGGCCAACAGGGGAAGGACAGCCCCAGCATTTT.

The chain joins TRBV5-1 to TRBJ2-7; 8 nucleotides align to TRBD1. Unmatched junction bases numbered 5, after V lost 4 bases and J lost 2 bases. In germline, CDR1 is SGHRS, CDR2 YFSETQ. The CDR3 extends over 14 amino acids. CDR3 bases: TGCGCCAGCAGCGACCACAGGGGGACCTACGAGCAGTACTTC. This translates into CASSDHRGTYEQYF.

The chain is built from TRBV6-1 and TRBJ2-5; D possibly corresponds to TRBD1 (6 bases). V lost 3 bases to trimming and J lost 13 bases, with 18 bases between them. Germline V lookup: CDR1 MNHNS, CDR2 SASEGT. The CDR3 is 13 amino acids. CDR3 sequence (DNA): TGTGCCAGCAGTGAGCGGGCCGAGCGAGGGGGGTACTTC. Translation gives CASSERAERGGYF.

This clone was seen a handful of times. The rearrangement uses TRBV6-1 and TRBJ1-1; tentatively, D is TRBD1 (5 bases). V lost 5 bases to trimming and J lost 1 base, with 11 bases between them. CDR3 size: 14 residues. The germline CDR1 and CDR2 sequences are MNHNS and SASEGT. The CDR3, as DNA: TGTGCCAGCAGTCAACAGGTCCGGAACACTGAAGCTTTCTTT. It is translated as CASSQQVRNTEAFF.

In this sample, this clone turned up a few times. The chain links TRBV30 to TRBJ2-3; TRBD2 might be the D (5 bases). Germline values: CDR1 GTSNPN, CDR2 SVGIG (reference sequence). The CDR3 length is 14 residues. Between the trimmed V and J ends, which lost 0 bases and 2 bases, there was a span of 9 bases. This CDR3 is CAWSVRGFTDTQYF. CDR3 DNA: TGTGCCTGGAGTGTACGGGGATTCACAGATACGCAGTATTTT.